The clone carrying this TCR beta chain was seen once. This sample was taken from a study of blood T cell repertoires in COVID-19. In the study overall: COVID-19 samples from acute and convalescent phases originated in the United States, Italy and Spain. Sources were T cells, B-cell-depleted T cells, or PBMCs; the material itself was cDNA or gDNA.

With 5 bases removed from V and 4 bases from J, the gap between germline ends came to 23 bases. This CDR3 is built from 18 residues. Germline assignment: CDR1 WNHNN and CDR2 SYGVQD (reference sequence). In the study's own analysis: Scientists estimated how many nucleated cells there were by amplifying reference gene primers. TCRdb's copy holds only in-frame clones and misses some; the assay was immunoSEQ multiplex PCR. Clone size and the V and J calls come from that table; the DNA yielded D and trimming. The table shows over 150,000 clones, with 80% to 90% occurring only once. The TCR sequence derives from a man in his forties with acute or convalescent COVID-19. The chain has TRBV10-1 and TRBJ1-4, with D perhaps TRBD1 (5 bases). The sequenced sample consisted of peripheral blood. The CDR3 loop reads CASSPGHSVRSNNEKLFF. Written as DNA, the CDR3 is TGCGCCAGCAGTCCTGGACATAGTGTTCGATCGAATAATGAAAAACTGTTTTTT.